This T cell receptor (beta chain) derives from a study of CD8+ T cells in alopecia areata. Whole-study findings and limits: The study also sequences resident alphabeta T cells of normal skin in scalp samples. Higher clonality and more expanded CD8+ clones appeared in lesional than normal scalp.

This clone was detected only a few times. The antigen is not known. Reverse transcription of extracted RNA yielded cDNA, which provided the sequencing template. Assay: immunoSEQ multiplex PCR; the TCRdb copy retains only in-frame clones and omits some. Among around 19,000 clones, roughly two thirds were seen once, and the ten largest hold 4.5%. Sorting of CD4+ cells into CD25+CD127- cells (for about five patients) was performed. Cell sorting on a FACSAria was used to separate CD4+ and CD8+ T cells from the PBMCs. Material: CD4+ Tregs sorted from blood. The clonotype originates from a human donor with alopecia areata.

The CDR3 DNA is TGTGCCAGCAGCGTAACTGGCGGGGGGGCTATAGAGCAGTTCTTC. Its translation is CASSVTGGGAIEQFF. V and J are TRBV9 and TRBJ2-1; 9 positions agree with TRBD2. CDR1 and CDR2 (germline): SGDLS, YYNGEE. J lost 10 bases, V lost 1 base, and 9 bases had no gene match. The CDR3 totals 15 residues.